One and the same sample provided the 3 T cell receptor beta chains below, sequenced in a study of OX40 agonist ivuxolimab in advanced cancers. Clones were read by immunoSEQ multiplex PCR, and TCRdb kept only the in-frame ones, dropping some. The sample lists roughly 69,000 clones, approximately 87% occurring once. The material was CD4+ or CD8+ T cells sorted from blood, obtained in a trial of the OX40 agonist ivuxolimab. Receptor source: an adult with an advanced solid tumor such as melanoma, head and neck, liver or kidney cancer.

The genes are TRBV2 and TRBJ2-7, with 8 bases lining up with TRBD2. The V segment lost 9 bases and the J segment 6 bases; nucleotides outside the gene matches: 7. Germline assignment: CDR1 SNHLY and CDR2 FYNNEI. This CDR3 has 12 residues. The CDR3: CASGAREGEQYF. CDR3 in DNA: TGTGCCAGTGGGGCCCGGGAGGGCGAGCAGTACTTC.

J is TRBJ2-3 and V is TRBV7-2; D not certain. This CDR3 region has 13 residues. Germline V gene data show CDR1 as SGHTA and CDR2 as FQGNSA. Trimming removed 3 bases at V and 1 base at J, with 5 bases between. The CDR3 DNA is TGTGCCAGCAGCTTTTGGCGCACAGATACGCAGTATTTT. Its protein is CASSFWRTDTQYF. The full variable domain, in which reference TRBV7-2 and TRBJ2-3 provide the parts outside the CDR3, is GAGVSQSPSNKVTEKGKDVELRCDPISGHTALYWYRQSLGQGLEFLIYFQGNSAPDKSGLPSDRFSAERTGGSVSTLTIQRTQQEDSAVYLCASSFWRTDTQYFGPGTRLTVL.

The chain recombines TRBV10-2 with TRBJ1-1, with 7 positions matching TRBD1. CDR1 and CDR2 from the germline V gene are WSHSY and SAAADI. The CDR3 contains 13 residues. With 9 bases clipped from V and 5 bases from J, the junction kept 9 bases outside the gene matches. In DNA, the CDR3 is TGCGCCAGTACAGGGGCGGCGGGGACTGAAGCTTTCTTT. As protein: CASTGAAGTEAFF.